Reported below is one TCR beta chain. No antigen is known for it. One base away there is no much larger clone; base qualities are not given. One collaborating source in Seattle enrolled patients during active infection and followed them longitudinally through the course of disease. Whole blood was collected in K2EDTA tubes by collaborating institutions according to the institutions' own protocols. For TCRbeta analysis, collaborators shipped samples in one of three forms: frozen whole blood, isolated PBMCs, or DNA extracted from either of those sample types. From the cysteine up to the phenylalanine, the CDR3 has a length of 13 residues. Only CDR3 DNA remains: 39 bases, in frame from the first base. Taken from the germline V gene, the CDR1 and CDR2 loops are SGHNT and YENEEA. The junction carries 8 bases between V and J, which are trimmed by 0 bases and 6 bases respectively. The immunoSEQ Assay, a bias-controlled multiplex PCR, was used to amplify TCRbeta CDR3 regions from genomic DNA. Turning to the authors' computational methods: Within the assay, amplification of reference gene primers was used to estimate how many nucleated cells each sample contained. To quantify the absolute abundance of each unique TCRbeta CDR3 rearrangement, sequence reads were collapsed and filtered. For each sample, productive Simpson clonality was calculated as the square root of Simpson's diversity index across productive rearrangements. TCRdb re-hosts the immuneACCESS table, in-frame sequences only. Its copies lack some clones; in the studies checked, an unresolved V gene accounts for under half of them, and the cause for the rest is not known. The V and J calls and the clone size are those of that table, but D and trimming were determined from the DNA. The sample yields hundreds of thousands of clones; approximately 87% were counted once. The ten largest clones add up to roughly 2% of the sample.

This specimen comes from a study of blood T cell repertoires in COVID-19 (dated by TCRdb to between 2020 and 2021). Context from the whole study: Collaborator samples came from the United States, Italy and Spain and covered acute and convalescent phases of COVID-19. The material from the prospective study consisted of cDNA or gDNA derived from T cells, B-cell-depleted T cells, or PBMCs. The dataset comprised deeply sampled blood TCRbeta repertoires from subjects exposed to, actively infected with, or recovered from COVID-19. The repertoires were made available in a free public database intended to serve as a resource for research on the immune response to SARS-CoV-2. Samples were obtained from the ongoing ImmuneRACE study (first 160 participants) and from 1,000 to 1,500 subjects provided by 6 global collaborators. A de-identified subject ID, COVID-19 status, age in years and sex were almost always included in the sample metadata. Where available, HLA class I and class II types were taken from metadata supplied by the sample provider and were not determined by assay-based typing.

Overall study outcomes, separate from this receptor: Clinical and demographic metadata were provided uncurated, with the amount varying by source and participant.

This clonotype originated in a woman aged 60-75 years with COVID-19, enrolled during active disease. The chain is assembled from TRBV11-3 and TRBJ1-1; no D segment can be confidently identified. The sample consisted of peripheral blood. The CDR3 protein sequence reads: CASSLEVSAEAFF. The DNA sequence is as follows: TGTGCCAGCAGCTTAGAAGTCAGTGCTGAAGCTTTCTTT.